This T cell receptor (beta chain) was observed in a study of blood T cell repertoires in COVID-19. Study as a whole: Acute and convalescent COVID-19 samples came from the United States, Italy and Spain. From T cells, B-cell-depleted T cells, or PBMCs came the material, which was cDNA or gDNA.

Authors' data handling: Amplified reference gene primers provided the basis for estimating nucleated cell counts. Sequenced by immunoSEQ multiplex PCR; TCRdb stores in-frame clones only, minus some. Clone size and V and J calls were adopted from that table, with D and trimming inferred from the DNA. The sample holds about 210,000 clones; 88% are singletons and the top ten take 1.5% to 2%. V lost 1 base and J 5 bases, leaving 14 bases between the germline ends. Germline CDR1 MNHNS, CDR2 SASEGT. This CDR3 spans 15 amino acids. Sample: peripheral blood. This chain connects TRBV6-1 to TRBJ2-5; D may be TRBD2 (6 bases). This receptor was taken from a man in his 70s with acute or convalescent COVID-19. CDR3 bases: TGTGCCAGCAGTGAAGGAGGCGGGGCGCATGAGACCCAGTACTTC. It yields the protein CASSEGGGAHETQYF.